This T cell receptor (beta chain) was identified during a study of beta chain features in type 1 diabetes. This clone was observed a few times. The CDR3 spans 11 residues. Germline assignment: CDR1 MGHDK and CDR2 SYGVNS. Trimming shortened V by 0 bases and J by 9 bases, and 3 bases separated the two germline ends. Of the isolated RNA, all was reverse transcribed, and so the sequenced material was expressed TCRB transcripts. Clones were sequenced by immunoSEQ multiplex PCR, and TCRdb holds only the in-frame ones, with some missing. The sample yields about 60,000 clones, approximately 59% seen once. Input material: Tregs from blood. The clonotype was recovered from a woman under 30 in good health. The chain employs TRBV25-1 and TRBJ2-1, with no clear D. The CDR3 nucleotides read TGTGCCAGCAGTGAATACGGTGAGCAGTTCTTC. Amino acids: CASSEYGEQFF.